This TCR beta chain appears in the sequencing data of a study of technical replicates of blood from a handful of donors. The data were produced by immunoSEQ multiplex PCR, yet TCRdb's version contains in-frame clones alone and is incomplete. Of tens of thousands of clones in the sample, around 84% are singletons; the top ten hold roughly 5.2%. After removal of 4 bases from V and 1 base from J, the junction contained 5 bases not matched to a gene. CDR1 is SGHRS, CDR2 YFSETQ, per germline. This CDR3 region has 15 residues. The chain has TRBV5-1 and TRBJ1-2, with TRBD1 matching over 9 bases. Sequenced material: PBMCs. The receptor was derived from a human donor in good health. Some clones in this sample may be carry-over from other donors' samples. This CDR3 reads CASSPGTGFNYGYTF. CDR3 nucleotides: TGCGCCAGCAGCCCCGGGACAGGGTTTAACTATGGCTACACCTTC.